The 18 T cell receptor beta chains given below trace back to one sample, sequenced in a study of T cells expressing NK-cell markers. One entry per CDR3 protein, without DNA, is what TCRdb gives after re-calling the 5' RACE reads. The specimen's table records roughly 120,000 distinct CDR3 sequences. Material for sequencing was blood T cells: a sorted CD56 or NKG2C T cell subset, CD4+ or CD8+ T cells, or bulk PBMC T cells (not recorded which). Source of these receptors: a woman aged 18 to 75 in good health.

The CDR3 reads CATSDNFFHEQFF. The chain has TRBV24-1 and TRBJ2-1. The CDR3 is made up of 13 amino acids. Looked up from germline, CDR1 is KGHDR and CDR2 is SFDVKD.

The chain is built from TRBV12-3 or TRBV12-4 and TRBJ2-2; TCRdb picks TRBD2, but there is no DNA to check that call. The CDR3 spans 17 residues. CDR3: CASSGRDAGYNTGELFF.

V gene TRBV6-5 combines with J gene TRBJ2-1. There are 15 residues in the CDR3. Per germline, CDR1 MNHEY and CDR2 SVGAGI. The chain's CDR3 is CASSYIEGPYNEQFF.

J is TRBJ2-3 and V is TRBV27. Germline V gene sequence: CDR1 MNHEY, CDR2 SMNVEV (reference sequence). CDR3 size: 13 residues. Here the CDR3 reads CASSYRLTDTQYF.

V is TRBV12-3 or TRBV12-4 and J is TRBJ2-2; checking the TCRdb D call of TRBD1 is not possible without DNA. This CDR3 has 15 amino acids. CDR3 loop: CASSPVGRGIGELFF.

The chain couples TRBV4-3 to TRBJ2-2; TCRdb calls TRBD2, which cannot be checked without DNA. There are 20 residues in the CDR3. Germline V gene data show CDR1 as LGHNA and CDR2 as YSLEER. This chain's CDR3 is CASSQDLDEAGVWNTGELFF.

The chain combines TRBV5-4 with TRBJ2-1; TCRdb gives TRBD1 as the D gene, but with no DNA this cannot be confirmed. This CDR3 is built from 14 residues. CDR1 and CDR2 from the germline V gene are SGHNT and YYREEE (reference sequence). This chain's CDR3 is CASSPGTAYNEQFF.

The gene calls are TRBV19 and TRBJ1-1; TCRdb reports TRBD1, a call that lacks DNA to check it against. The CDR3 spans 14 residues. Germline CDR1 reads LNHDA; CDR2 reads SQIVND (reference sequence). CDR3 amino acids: CASRFGQGFPEAFF.

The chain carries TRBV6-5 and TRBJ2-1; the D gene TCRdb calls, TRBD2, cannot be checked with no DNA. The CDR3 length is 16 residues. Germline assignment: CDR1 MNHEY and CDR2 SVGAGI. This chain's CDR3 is CASSYSRPGLGDEQFF.

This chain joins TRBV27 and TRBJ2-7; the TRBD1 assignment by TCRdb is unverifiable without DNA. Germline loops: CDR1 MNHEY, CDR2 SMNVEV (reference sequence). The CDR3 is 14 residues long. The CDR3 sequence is CASTPLGQGGEQYF.

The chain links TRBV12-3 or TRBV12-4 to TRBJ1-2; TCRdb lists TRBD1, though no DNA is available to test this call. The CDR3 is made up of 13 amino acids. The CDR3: CASSLSPAYGYTF.

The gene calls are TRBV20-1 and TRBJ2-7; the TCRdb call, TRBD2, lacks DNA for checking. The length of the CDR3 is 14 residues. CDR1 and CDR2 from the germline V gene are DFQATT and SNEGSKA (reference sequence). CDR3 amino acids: CSAIYSDVTYEQYF.

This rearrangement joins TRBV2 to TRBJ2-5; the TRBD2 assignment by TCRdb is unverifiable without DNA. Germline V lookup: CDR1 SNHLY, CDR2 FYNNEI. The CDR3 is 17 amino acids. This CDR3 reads CASRVTSGGISGETQYF. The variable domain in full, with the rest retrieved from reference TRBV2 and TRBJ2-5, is EPEVTQTPSHQVTQMGQEVILRCVPISNHLYFYWYRQILGQKVEFLVSFYNNEISEKSEIFDDQFSVERPDGSNFTLKIRSTKLEDSAMYFCASRVTSGGISGETQYFGPGTRLLVL.

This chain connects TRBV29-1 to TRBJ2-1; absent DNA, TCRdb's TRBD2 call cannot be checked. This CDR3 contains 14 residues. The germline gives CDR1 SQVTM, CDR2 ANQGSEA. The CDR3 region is CSALPSGKYNEQFF.

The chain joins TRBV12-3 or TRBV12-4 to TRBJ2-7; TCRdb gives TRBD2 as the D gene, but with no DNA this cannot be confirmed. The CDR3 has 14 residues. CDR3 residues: CASSFGGGIYEQYF.

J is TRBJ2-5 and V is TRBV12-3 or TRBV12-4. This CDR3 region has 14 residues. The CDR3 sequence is CASSPRQYQETQYF.

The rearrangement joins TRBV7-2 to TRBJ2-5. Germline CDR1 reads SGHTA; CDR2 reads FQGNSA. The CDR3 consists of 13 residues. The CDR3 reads CASSFLGPETQYF.

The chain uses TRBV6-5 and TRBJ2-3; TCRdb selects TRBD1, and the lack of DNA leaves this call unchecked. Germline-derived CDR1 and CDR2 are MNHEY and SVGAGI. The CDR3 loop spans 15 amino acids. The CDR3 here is CASSYSVVRVDTQYF.